This TCR beta chain comes out of a study of read filtering for tumor transcriptome and immune sequencing. Study context: The cohort had over 16 men and approximately 14 women aged roughly 40 to 90, mean about 66 years. R-ISS stage counts were about 8 for I, roughly 15 for II, 6 or 7 for III. General observations from the study: RNA-seq captured clonotypes less deeply and reliably than IR-seq. Dropping single-read clonotypes raised IR-seq and RNA-seq shared-clonotype correlation.

The CDR3 has 14 amino acids. Germline V gives CDR1 SEHNR, CDR2 FQNEAQ (reference sequence). Trimming stripped 0 bases from V and 4 bases from J, with 6 bases between. This clonotype was seen ten or more times. As yet, its antigen is unknown. This library used roughly 0.4 ug RNA and molecular barcoded adaptors spanning alpha/delta and beta/gamma chains. TCRdb reprocessed the reads with MiXCR, giving one entry per CDR3 protein. The sample includes over 45,000 distinct CDR3 sequences, under 25% of them seen just once. Sequencing was done on a sample of a population of CD138-negative cells sorted from bone marrow. This rearrangement joins TRBV7-9 to TRBJ1-4; no definite D call. The source is a donor over 35 with multiple myeloma. The CDR3, as DNA: TGTGCCAGCAGCTTAGCGGGGAATAATGAAAAACTGTTTTTT. It yields the protein CASSLAGNNEKLFF.